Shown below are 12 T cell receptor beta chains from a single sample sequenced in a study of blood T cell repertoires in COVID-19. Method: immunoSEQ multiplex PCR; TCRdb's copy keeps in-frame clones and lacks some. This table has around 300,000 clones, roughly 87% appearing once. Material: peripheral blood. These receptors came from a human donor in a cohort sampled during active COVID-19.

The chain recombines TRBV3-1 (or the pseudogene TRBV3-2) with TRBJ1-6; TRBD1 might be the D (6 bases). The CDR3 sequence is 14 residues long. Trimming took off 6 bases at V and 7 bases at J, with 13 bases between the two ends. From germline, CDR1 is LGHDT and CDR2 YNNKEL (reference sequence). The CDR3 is CASSYRVENSPLHF. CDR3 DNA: TGTGCCAGCAGTTACAGGGTGGAGAATTCACCCCTCCACTTT.

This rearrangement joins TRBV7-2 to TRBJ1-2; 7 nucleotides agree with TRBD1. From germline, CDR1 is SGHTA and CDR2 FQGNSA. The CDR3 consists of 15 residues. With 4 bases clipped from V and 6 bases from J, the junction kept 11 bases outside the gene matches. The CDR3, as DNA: TGTGCCAGCAGCTCATCGACAGGGTCTATGAATGGCTACACCTTC. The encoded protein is CASSSSTGSMNGYTF.

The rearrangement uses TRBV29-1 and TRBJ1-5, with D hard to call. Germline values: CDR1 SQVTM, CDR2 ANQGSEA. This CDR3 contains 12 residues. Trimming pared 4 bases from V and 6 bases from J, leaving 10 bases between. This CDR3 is CSVGGRGQPQHF. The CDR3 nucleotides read TGCAGCGTTGGAGGAAGAGGTCAGCCCCAGCATTTT. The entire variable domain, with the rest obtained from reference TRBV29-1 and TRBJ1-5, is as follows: SAVISQKPSRDICQRGTSLTIQCQVDSQVTMMFWYRQQPGQSLTLIATANQGSEATYESGFVIDKFPISRPNLTFSTLTVSNMSPEDSSIYLCSVGGRGQPQHFGDGTRLSIL.

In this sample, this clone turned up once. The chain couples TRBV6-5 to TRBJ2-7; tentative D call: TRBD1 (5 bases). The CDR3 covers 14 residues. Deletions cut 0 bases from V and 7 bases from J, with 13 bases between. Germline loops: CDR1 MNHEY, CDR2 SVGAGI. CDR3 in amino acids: CASSYSKVRVEQYF. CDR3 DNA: TGTGCCAGCAGTTACTCGAAGGTCAGGGTAGAGCAGTACTTC.

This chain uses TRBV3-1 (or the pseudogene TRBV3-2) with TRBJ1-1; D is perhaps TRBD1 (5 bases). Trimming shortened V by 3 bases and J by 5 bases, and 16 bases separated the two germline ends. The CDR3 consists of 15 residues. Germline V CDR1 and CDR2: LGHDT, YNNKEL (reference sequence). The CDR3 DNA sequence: TGTGCCAGCAGCCATGGATCCGGGACTGCTACTGAAGCTTTCTTT. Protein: CASSHGSGTATEAFF.

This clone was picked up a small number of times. The CDR3 DNA is TGTGCCAGCAGCTTATCCGGGACTAGCAAAGAGACCCAGTACTTC. Its translation: CASSLSGTSKETQYF. This sequence joins TRBV5-4 and TRBJ2-5; TRBD2 matches 9 bases. With 2 bases clipped from V and 3 bases from J, the junction kept 5 bases outside the gene matches. Germline CDR1 and CDR2: SGHNT and YYREEE (reference sequence). This CDR3 has 15 amino acids.

The CDR3 is CSASFPSGGRNEQFF. CDR3 DNA sequence: TGCAGTGCTAGTTTCCCTAGCGGGGGCCGTAATGAGCAGTTCTTC. The V call is TRBV20-1, the J call TRBJ2-1, with 10 bases matching TRBD2. The CDR3 spans 15 residues. Germline V gene lookup returns CDR1 DFQATT and CDR2 SNEGSKA (reference sequence). With 3 bases clipped from V and 7 bases from J, the junction kept 9 bases outside the gene matches.

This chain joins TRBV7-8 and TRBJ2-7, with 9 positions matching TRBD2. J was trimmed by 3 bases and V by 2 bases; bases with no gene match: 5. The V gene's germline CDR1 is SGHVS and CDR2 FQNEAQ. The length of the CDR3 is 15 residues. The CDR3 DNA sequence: TGTGCCAGCAGCTTAAGGCTAGCGGGGAACTACGAGCAGTACTTC. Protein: CASSLRLAGNYEQYF.

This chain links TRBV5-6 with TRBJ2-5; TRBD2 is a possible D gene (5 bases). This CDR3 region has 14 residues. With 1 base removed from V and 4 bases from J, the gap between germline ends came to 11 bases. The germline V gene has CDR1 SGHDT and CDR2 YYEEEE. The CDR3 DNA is TGTGCCAGCAGCTTGACTAGATCCGGAGAGACCCAGTACTTC. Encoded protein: CASSLTRSGETQYF.

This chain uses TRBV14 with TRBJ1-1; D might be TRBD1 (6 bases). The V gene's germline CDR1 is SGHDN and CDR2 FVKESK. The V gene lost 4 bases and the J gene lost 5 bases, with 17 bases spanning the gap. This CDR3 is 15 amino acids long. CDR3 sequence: CASSPLGGRRTEAFF. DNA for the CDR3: TGTGCCAGCAGCCCCCTGGGGGGGCGGCGGACTGAAGCTTTCTTT.

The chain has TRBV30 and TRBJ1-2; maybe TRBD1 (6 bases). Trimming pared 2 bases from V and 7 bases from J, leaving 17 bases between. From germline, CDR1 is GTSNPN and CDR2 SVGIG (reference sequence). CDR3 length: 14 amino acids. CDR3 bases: TGTGCCTGGAGTACCACAGGGTCCACGTTTGGCTACACCTTC. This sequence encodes CAWSTTGSTFGYTF.

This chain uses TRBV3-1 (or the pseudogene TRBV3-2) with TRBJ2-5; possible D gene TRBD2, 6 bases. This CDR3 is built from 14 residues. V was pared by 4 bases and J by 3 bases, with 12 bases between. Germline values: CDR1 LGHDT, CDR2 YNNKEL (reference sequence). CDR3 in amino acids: CASSPTAGKETQYF. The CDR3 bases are TGTGCCAGCAGCCCGACGGCGGGGAAAGAGACCCAGTACTTC.